This TCR beta chain is from a study of blood T cell repertoires in COVID-19. Study at large: The United States, Italy and Spain were the sources of the acute and convalescent COVID-19 samples. In each case, the material was cDNA or gDNA derived from T cells, B-cell-depleted T cells, or PBMCs.

Original methodology: By means of reference gene primer amplification, nucleated cell counts were estimated. Assay used: immunoSEQ multiplex PCR; TCRdb lists only in-frame clones, some missing. The V and J calls and clone size were taken over from that table, and D and trimming were inferred from the DNA. The sample consists of about 150,000 clones, 70% to 90% of them appearing once. The germline V and J ends were trimmed by 2 bases and 5 bases, with 12 bases remaining between them. CDR3 size: 14 residues. Germline loops: CDR1 LGHDT, CDR2 YNNKEL (reference sequence). Cohort 3 donors counted as recovered after two negative PCRs, clearance, or resolved symptoms.

Sequencing input: PBMCs or T cells enriched from blood (not recorded which). The receptor was derived from a middle-aged woman who had recovered from COVID-19. V gene TRBV3-1 (or the pseudogene TRBV3-2) combines with J gene TRBJ1-1; D unclear. As DNA, the CDR3 is TGTGCCAGCAGCCAAAGCTCACTACGAACTGAAGCTTTCTTT. Its translation is CASSQSSLRTEAFF.